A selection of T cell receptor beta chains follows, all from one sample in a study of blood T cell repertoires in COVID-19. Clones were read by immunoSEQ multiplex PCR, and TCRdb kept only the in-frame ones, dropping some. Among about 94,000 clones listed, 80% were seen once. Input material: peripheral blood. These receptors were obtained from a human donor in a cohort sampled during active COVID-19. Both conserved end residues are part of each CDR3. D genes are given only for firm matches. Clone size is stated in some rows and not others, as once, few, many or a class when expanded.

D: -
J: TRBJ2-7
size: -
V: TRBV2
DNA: TGTGCCAGCAAAAGAGACTTAGCCTACGAGCAGTACTTC
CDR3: CASKRDLAYEQYF

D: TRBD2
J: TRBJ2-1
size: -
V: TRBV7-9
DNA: TGTGCCAGCAGCTTAGGGGCGGGAGAAAACAATGAGCAGTTCTTC
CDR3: CASSLGAGENNEQFF

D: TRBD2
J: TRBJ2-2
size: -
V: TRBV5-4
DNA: TGTGCCAGCAGCTCTGGACTAGCGACCACCGGGGAGCTGTTTTTT
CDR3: CASSSGLATTGELFF

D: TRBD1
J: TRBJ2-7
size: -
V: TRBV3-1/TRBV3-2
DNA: TGTGCCAGCACGCAACAGGGGGCGGGCTACGAGCAGTACTTC
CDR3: CASTQQGAGYEQYF

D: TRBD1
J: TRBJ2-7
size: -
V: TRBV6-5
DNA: TGTGCCAGCAGACGACAACTAACAGGGGGCGAGCAGTACTTC
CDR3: CASRRQLTGGEQYF

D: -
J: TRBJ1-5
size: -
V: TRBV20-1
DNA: TGCAGTGCTAGTACAGATAGCAATCAGCCCCAGCATTTT
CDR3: CSASTDSNQPQHF

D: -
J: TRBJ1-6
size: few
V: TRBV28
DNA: TGTGCCAGCAGGCGGACAAGGGATTCACCCCTCCACTTT
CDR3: CASRRTRDSPLHF

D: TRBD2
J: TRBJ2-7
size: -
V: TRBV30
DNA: TGTGCCTGGAGTGTAGTAATAGCGGGATCGGGCGAGCAGTACTTC
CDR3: CAWSVVIAGSGEQYF

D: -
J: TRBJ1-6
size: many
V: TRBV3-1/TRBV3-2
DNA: TGTGCCAGCAGCCCCCTCGGTCAGGGCTCACCCCTCCACTTT
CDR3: CASSPLGQGSPLHF

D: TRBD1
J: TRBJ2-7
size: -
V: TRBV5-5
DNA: TGTGCCAGCAGCTTGGAACAGGGGTATGAGCAGTACTTC
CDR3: CASSLEQGYEQYF

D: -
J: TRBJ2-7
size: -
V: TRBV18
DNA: TGTGCCAGCTCCCCCGGGGTTAGCTCCTACGAGCAGTACTTC
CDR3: CASSPGVSSYEQYF

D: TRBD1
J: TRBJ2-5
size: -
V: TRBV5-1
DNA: TGCGCCAGCAGCTCCTTACAGGGGCAAGAGACCCAGTACTTC
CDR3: CASSSLQGQETQYF

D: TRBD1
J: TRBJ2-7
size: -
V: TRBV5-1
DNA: TGCGCCAGCAGCTGGGGGACAGGGAAGGACGAGCAGTACTTC
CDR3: CASSWGTGKDEQYF

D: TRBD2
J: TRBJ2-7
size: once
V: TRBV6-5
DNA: TGTGCCAGCAGCGCCCGACTAGCGACCCCCCGTGAGCAGTACTTC
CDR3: CASSARLATPREQYF

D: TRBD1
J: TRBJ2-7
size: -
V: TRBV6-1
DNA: TGTGCCAGCAGTGAATTCCACAGGGGGTTAATTTACGAGCAGTACTTC
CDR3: CASSEFHRGLIYEQYF

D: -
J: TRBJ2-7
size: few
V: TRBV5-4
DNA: TGTGCCAGCAGCTTGGATCACTACGAGCAGTACTTC
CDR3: CASSLDHYEQYF

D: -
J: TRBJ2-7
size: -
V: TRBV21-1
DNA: TGTGCCAGCAGCAACCGGGAGTCCCTTCTGACTAGCGGGAGGGACTACGAGCAGTACTTC
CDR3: CASSNRESLLTSGRDYEQYF

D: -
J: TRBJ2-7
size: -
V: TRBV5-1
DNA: TGCGCCAGCAGCTCTCCGGGCGGGCCCGCATCCTACGAGCAGTACTTC
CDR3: CASSSPGGPASYEQYF

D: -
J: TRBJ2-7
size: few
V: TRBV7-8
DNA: TGTGCCAGCAGCCTATCCTACCGCTACGAGCAGTACTTC
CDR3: CASSLSYRYEQYF

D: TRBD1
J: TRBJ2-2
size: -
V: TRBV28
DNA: TGTGCCAGCAGTTTGAGACAGGGGGCCGGGGAGCTGTTTTTT
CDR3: CASSLRQGAGELFF

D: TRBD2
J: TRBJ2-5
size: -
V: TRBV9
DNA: TGTGCCAGCAGCGTATCAGCTACTAGCGGGAGAGGTTACCAAGAGACCCAGTACTTC
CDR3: CASSVSATSGRGYQETQYF

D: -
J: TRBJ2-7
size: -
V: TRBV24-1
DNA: TGTGCCACCATCACGGGGTCGGGCGAGCAGTACTTC
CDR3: CATITGSGEQYF

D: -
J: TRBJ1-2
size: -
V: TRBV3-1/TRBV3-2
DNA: TGTGCCAGCAGCCAAGTTGACAGGCCGAACTATGGCTACACCTTC
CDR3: CASSQVDRPNYGYTF

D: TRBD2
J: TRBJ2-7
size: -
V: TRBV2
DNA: TGTGCCAGCAGGCCCCATAGCGGGACCTACGAGCAGTACTTC
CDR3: CASRPHSGTYEQYF

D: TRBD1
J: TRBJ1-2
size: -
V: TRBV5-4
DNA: TGTGCCAGCAGCTTACAGGGGTTAGGCGGCTACACCTTC
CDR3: CASSLQGLGGYTF

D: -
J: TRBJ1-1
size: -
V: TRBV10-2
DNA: TGCGCCAGCACTGCGGGGCGCGAAGCTTTCTTT
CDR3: CASTAGREAFF

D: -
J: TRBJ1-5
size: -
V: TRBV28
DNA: TGTGCCAGCACCCTAACTTCTAGCAATCAGCCCCAGCATTTT
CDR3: CASTLTSSNQPQHF

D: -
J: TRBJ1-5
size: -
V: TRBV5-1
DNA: TGCGCCAGCAGCTTGGGGGCAGGGGAGCCCCAGCATTTT
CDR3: CASSLGAGEPQHF

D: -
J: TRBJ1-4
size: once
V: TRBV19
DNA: TGTGCCAGTACCTCCGGGACAATGAGGCGAAAACTGTTTTTT
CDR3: CASTSGTMRRKLFF

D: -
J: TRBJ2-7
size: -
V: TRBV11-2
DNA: TGTGCCAGCAGCTTAGAACGCGGGCGTGCCTACGAGCAGTACTTC
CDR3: CASSLERGRAYEQYF